Included here is one T cell receptor (beta chain) sequence, with context. These data are taken from a study of blood T cell repertoires in COVID-19. The overall study: COVID-19 samples collected from the United States, Italy and Spain covered acute and convalescent phases. T cells, B-cell-depleted T cells, or PBMCs provided the cDNA or gDNA that served as material.

Original methodology: The assay estimated nucleated cells by amplifying reference gene primers. Data came from immunoSEQ multiplex PCR; TCRdb stores just in-frame clones and leaves some out. That table furnishes V, J and clone size, whereas the DNA furnished D and trimming. Among roughly 36,000 clones listed, 65% to 90% were seen once. The sequenced material came from peripheral blood. This sequence was found in a man aged 60 to 75 with active COVID-19.

The CDR3: CASSNGLAGGETQYF. In nucleotides, the CDR3 is TGTGCCAGCAGCAACGGACTAGCGGGAGGGGAGACCCAGTACTTC. The chain employs TRBV6-6 and TRBJ2-5, with 15 bases that match TRBD2. The length of the CDR3 is 15 residues. After removal of 6 bases from V and 5 bases from J, the junction contained 4 bases not matched to a gene. CDR1 and CDR2 from the germline V gene are MNHNY and SVGAGI (reference sequence).